This T cell receptor (beta chain) was obtained from a study of blood T cell repertoires in COVID-19 (dated by TCRdb to 2020 to 2021). About the study as a whole: Samples covering the acute and convalescent phases of COVID-19 were provided by collaborators in the United States, Italy and Spain. The prospective study material was composed of cDNA or gDNA derived from T cells, B-cell-depleted T cells, or PBMCs. The dataset comprised deeply sampled blood TCRbeta repertoires from subjects exposed to, actively infected with, or recovered from COVID-19. The repertoires were released in a freely available public database meant as a resource for research on the immune response to SARS-CoV-2. The samples were drawn from two sources: the first 160 participants of the ongoing ImmuneRACE study, and some 1,300 subjects contributed by 6 global collaborators. Nearly every sample came with metadata listing a de-identified subject ID, COVID-19 status, age in years and sex. Where available, HLA class I and class II types were obtained from metadata supplied by the sample provider rather than from assay-based typing. What the research found in general, with its limitations: How much clinical and demographic metadata was included differed by source and by participant, and the metadata was provided uncurated.

Here V drops 2 bases and J drops 12 bases, and the junction holds 5 bases not matched to any gene. The CDR3 has 12 amino acids, counting the end cysteine and phenylalanine. Only the CDR3 DNA stays, 36 bases, in frame from base 1. Per the germline V gene, MDHEN is the CDR1 and SYDVKM is the CDR2. About this clone itself: The antigen this receptor binds is unknown. No clone much larger than this one lies a single base away; base qualities are absent.

TCRbeta CDR3 regions were amplified from genomic DNA using the immunoSEQ Assay, a bias-controlled multiplex PCR. The paper's processing steps were these. The number of nucleated cells in each sample was estimated by amplification of reference gene primers within the assay. Sequence reads were collapsed and filtered to measure the absolute abundance of every unique TCRbeta CDR3 rearrangement. Productive Simpson clonality was computed per sample as the square root of Simpson's diversity index over productive rearrangements. TCRdb took this table from immuneACCESS and kept in-frame rearrangements with V and J called. Such tables lack part of the clones; where checked against another copy, unresolved V genes explain under half of the gap, and the rest is unexplained. That table supplies the V and J calls and clone size; D and trimming were determined from the DNA. This sample comprises approximately 70,000 clones, about 80% of them detected only once. The biggest ten clones account for roughly 18% of the sample.

Another Seattle source contributed samples from volunteer blood donors who had recovered from COVID-19. Whole blood was collected in K2EDTA tubes by collaborating institutions according to the institutions' own protocols. Collaborator samples were shipped for TCRbeta analysis as frozen whole blood, isolated PBMCs, or DNA extracted from either sample type. The rearranged segments are TRBV28 and TRBJ2-7; 9 bases in between match TRBD2. Sequencing used peripheral blood. This receptor was obtained from a man between 65 and 80 years old who had recovered from COVID-19. The nucleotide sequence reads as follows: TGTGCCAGCAGTTTAGCGGGGGGGCGTTCGTACTTC. It translates as CASSLAGGRSYF.